Given below is one TCR beta chain in context. This sample is drawn from a study of blood T cell repertoires in COVID-19. Background on the study: Sample material is recorded as cDNA or gDNA derived from T cells, B-cell-depleted T cells, or PBMCs.

The assay was immunoSEQ multiplex PCR, and TCRdb's table has in-frame clones only and misses some. The sample lists around 300,000 clones, approximately 90% occurring once. The material sequenced was peripheral blood. The origin of this receptor is a middle-aged woman with acute or convalescent COVID-19.

CDR3 sequence reads: CASSQGSGGRRDTQYF. The CDR3 coding sequence is TGCGCCAGCAGCCAAGGTAGCGGGGGGCGCAGGGATACGCAGTATTTT. The chain couples TRBV4-1 to TRBJ2-3; 10 bases align to TRBD2. V was pared by 1 base and J by 6 bases, with 7 bases of the junction left unmatched. Germline V gives CDR1 MGHRA, CDR2 YSYEKL. The CDR3 runs 16 residues.